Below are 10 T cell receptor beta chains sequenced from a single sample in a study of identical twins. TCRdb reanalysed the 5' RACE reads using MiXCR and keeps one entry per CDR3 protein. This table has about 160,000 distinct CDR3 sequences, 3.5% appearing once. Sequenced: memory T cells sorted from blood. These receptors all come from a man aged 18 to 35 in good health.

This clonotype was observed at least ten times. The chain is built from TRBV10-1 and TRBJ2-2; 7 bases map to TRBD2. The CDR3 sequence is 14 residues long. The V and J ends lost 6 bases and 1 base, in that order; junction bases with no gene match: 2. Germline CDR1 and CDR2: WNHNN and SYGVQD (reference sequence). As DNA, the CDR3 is TGCGCCAGCAGGACTAGCAGGAACACCGGGGAGCTGTTTTTT. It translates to CASRTSRNTGELFF.

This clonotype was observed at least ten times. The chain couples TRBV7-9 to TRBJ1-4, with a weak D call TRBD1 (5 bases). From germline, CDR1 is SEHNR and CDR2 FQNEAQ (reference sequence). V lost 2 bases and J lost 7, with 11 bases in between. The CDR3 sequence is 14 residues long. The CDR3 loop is CASSLPGIGEKLFF. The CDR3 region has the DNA TGTGCCAGCAGCTTACCAGGGATTGGTGAAAAACTGTTTTTT.

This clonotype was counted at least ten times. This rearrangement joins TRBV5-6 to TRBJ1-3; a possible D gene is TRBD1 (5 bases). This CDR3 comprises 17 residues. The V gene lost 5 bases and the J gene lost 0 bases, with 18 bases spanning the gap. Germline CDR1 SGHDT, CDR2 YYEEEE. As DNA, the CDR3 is TGTGCCAGCAGATCAACTCTTCGGGACCGCTCTGGAAACACCATATATTTT. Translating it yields CASRSTLRDRSGNTIYF.

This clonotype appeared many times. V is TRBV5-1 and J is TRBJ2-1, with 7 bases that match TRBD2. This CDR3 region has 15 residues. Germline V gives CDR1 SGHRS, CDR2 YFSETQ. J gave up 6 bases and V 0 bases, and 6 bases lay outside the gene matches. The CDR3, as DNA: TGCGCCAGCAGCTTGGACGCGGGGGAAACCAATGAGCAGTTCTTC. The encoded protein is CASSLDAGETNEQFF.

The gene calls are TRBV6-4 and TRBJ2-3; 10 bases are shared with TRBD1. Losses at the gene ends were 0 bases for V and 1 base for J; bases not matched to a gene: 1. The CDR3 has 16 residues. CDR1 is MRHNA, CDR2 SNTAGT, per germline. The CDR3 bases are TGTGCCAGCAGTGACTCGGGGACAGGGGGCACAGATACGCAGTATTTT. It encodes CASSDSGTGGTDTQYF.

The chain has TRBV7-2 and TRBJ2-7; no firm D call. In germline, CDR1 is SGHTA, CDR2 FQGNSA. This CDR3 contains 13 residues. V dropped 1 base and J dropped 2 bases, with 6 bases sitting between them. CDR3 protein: CASSLGKPYEQYF. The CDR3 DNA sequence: TGTGCCAGCAGCTTAGGGAAGCCCTACGAGCAGTACTTC.

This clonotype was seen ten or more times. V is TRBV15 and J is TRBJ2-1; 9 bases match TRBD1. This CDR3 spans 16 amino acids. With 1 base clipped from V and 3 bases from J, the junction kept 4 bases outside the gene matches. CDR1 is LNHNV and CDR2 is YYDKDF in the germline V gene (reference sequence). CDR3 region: CATSRGTGANYNEQFF. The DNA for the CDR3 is TGTGCCACCAGCAGAGGGACAGGGGCAAACTACAATGAGCAGTTCTTC.

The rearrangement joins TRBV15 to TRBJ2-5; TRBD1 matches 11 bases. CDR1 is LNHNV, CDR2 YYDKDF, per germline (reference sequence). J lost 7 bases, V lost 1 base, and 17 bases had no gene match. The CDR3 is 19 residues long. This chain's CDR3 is CATSRAPLSRTGGAGTQYF. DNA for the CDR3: TGTGCCACCAGCAGAGCCCCACTTTCCAGGACAGGGGGCGCCGGGACCCAGTACTTC.

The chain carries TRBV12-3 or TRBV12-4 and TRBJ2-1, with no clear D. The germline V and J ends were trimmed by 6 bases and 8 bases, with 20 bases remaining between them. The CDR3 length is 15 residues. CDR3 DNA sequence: TGTGCCAGCAGAAGCCGTGTCGACCAGGACCATGAGCAGTTCTTC. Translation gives CASRSRVDQDHEQFF.

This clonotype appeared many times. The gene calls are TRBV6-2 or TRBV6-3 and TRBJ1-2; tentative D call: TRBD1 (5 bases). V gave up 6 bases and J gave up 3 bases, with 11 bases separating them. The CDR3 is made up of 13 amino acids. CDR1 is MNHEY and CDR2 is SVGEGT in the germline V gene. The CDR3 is CASRRGMDYGYTF. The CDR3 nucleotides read TGTGCCAGCAGGAGGGGAATGGACTATGGCTACACCTTC.